This passage covers 13 T cell receptor beta chains from one sample sequenced in a study of blood T cell repertoires in COVID-19. Generated by immunoSEQ multiplex PCR, the TCRdb table keeps only in-frame clones and is missing some. Of hundreds of thousands of clones listed, about nine tenths are singletons. The sample comprised PBMCs or T cells enriched from blood (not recorded which). The receptors shown here come from a woman between 50 and 59 years old who had been exposed to COVID-19.

This clone occurred once. The genes are TRBV24-1 and TRBJ2-7, with D possibly being TRBD1 (6 bases). The CDR3 loop spans 12 amino acids. Germline V gene lookup returns CDR1 KGHDR and CDR2 SFDVKD. Trimming stripped 6 bases from V and 3 bases from J, with 8 bases between. This chain's CDR3 is CATSPQGYEQYF. The CDR3 coding sequence is TGTGCCACCAGTCCACAGGGCTACGAGCAGTACTTC.

The chain uses TRBV28 and TRBJ2-7, with D possibly being TRBD1 (6 bases). This CDR3 spans 15 amino acids. Germline V gives CDR1 MDHEN, CDR2 SYDVKM. Trimming pared 4 bases from V and 0 bases from J, leaving 13 bases between. The CDR3 nucleotides read TGTGCCAGCAGTTACAGGGCGTTGAGCTCCTACGAGCAGTACTTC. It codes for CASSYRALSSYEQYF.

V is TRBV5-6 and J is TRBJ2-1, with 8 bases identical to TRBD1. Germline CDR1 is SGHDT and CDR2 is YYEEEE. The V segment lost 4 bases and the J segment 4 bases; nucleotides outside the gene matches: 7. The CDR3 runs 15 residues. The CDR3 loop reads CASSPRGQGYNEQFF. The CDR3, as DNA: TGTGCCAGCAGCCCCCGAGGACAGGGATACAATGAGCAGTTCTTC.

V is TRBV30 and J is TRBJ2-7; D remains ambiguous. Trimming cost V 1 base and J 1 base, with 8 bases left between them. This CDR3 is 13 amino acids long. Germline CDR1 reads GTSNPN; CDR2 reads SVGIG (reference sequence). CDR3 amino acids: CAWSAGHSYEQYF. The CDR3 nucleotides read TGTGCCTGGAGTGCGGGTCATTCCTACGAGCAGTACTTC. Full variable domain (missing parts from reference TRBV30 and TRBJ2-7): SQTIHQWPATLVQPVGSPLSLECTVEGTSNPNLYWYRQAAGRGLQLLFYSVGIGQISSEVPQNLSASRPQDRQFILSSKKLLLSDSGFYLCAWSAGHSYEQYFGPGTRLTVT.

The rearrangement links TRBV6-5 to TRBJ1-2; perhaps TRBD1 as D (5 bases). Germline lookup yields CDR1 MNHEY and CDR2 SVGAGI. Trimming pared 4 bases from V and 2 bases from J, leaving 8 bases between. This CDR3 spans 13 amino acids. CDR3 sequence reads: CASSFGHNYGYTF. The CDR3 DNA follows: TGTGCCAGCAGTTTCGGACACAACTATGGCTACACCTTC.

The V and J genes are TRBV19 and TRBJ1-4; D is undetermined. Between the trimmed V and J ends, which lost 5 bases and 0 bases, there was a span of 10 bases. CDR3 size: 15 residues. Germline lookup yields CDR1 LNHDA and CDR2 SQIVND (reference sequence). The CDR3 sequence is CASSAITATNEKLFF. CDR3 DNA sequence: TGTGCCAGTAGTGCAATTACTGCAACTAATGAAAAACTGTTTTTT.

The chain recombines TRBV6-5 with TRBJ2-1; D possibly corresponds to TRBD2 (5 bases). The V gene's germline CDR1 is MNHEY and CDR2 SVGAGI. Between the trimmed V and J ends, which lost 6 bases and 6 bases, there was a span of 18 bases. The CDR3 is made up of 15 amino acids. Written as DNA, the CDR3 is TGTGCCAGCAGCCCCTATCACCCCCGGGGCAATGAGCAGTTCTTC. This translates into CASSPYHPRGNEQFF.

The rearrangement links TRBV7-9 to TRBJ1-2; 7 bases agree with TRBD1. CDR3 length equals 12 residues. Germline-derived CDR1 and CDR2 are SEHNR and FQNEAQ (reference sequence). Trimming cost V 8 bases and J 9 bases; bases outside gene matches: 9. The CDR3 sequence: CASDRDSGSYTF. The CDR3 region has the DNA TGTGCCAGCGACAGGGACTCCGGCAGCTACACCTTC.

The CDR3 reads CASSPGQDLNTEAFF. CDR3 bases: TGTGCCAGCAGTCCAGGACAGGACTTGAACACTGAAGCTTTCTTT. J is TRBJ1-1 and V is TRBV28; 7 positions match TRBD1. Trimming cost V 5 bases and J 0 bases; bases outside gene matches: 6. This CDR3 region has 15 residues. Germline CDR1 MDHEN, CDR2 SYDVKM.

The chain couples TRBV5-1 to TRBJ2-6; 9 bases line up with TRBD1. Germline CDR1 SGHRS, CDR2 YFSETQ. This CDR3 comprises 19 residues. J gave up 0 bases and V 3 bases, and 10 bases lay outside the gene matches. The CDR3: CASSSWGGQGPSGANVLTF. DNA for the CDR3: TGCGCCAGCAGCTCCTGGGGGGGACAGGGACCCTCTGGGGCCAACGTCCTGACTTTC.

The V and J genes are TRBV4-1 and TRBJ1-6; 7 bases are shared with TRBD1. CDR3 length: 15 residues. Germline CDR1 and CDR2: MGHRA and YSYEKL. With 3 bases clipped from V and 7 bases from J, the junction kept 6 bases outside the gene matches. This CDR3 reads CASSHLGTENSPLHF. CDR3 nucleotides: TGCGCCAGCAGCCACCTAGGGACAGAGAATTCACCCCTCCACTTT.

As to this clone: Other nucleotide sequences from this sample produce the same CDR3. The V gene is TRBV6-1, the J gene TRBJ1-1; 10 positions match TRBD1. Germline CDR1 and CDR2: MNHNS and SASEGT. The V and J ends lost 3 bases and 2 bases, in that order; junction bases with no gene match: 0. The CDR3 consists of 14 residues. Here the CDR3 DNA reads TGTGCCAGCAGTGAGACAGGGGGCAACACTGAAGCTTTCTTT. It codes for CASSETGGNTEAFF.

This chain links TRBV5-4 with TRBJ1-2, with 7 bases aligning to TRBD1. Trimming took 3 bases from V and 7 from J; bases not matched to a gene: 6. CDR3 size: 13 residues. Per the germline V gene, CDR1 is SGHNT and CDR2 is YYREEE (reference sequence). Here the CDR3 reads CASSWTTGRGYTF. Here the CDR3 DNA reads TGTGCCAGCAGCTGGACGACAGGGCGTGGCTACACCTTC.